This TCR beta chain stems from a study of T cells in Graves' hyperthyroidism and ophthalmopathy. This clonotype has ten or more counts. Antigen unknown. Germline CDR1 is SGHTA and CDR2 is FQGNSA. The CDR3 is 15 amino acids. The V gene lost 2 bases and the J gene lost 0 bases, with 7 bases spanning the gap. Regions amplified from RNA transcripts were the TCR beta CDR3 regions. In the first-round RT-PCR of the TCR CDR3, the HTBI primer set was used. In TCRdb, the multiplex PCR reads were re-called with MiXCR into one record per CDR3 protein. The profile shows about 400,000 distinct CDR3 sequences, around 15% of them singletons. Study-level points and caveats: Before onset, by a median of approximately 6.8 months, the model predicted ophthalmopathy.

In the ophthalmopathy cohort, Clinical Activity Score was at least 3, NOSPECS grade at least 4, and duration under 3 months. Fresh peripheral blood, more than 8 ml of it, supplied the PBMCs. This chain joins TRBV7-2 and TRBJ2-2; D gene unclear. The receptor comes from a woman aged 55-69 years with Graves' ophthalmopathy. Sequencing was done on a sample of blood. The CDR3 region is CASSLSSTNTGELFF. In DNA, the CDR3 is TGTGCCAGCAGCTTATCCAGCACGAACACCGGGGAGCTGTTTTTT.